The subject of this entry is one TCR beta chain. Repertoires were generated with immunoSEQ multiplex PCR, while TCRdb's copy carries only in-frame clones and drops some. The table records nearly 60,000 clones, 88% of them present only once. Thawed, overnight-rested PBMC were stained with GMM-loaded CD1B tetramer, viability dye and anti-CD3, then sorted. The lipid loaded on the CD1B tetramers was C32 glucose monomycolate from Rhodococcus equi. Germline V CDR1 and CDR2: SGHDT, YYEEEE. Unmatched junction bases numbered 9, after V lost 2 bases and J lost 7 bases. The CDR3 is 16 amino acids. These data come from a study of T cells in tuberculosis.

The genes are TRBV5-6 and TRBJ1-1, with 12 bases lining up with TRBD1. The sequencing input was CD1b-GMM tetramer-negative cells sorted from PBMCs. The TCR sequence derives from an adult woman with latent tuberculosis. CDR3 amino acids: CASSLPGQGASSEAFF. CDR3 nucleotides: TGTGCCAGCAGCTTACCGGGACAGGGGGCTTCGAGTGAAGCTTTCTTT.